Shown below are 2 T cell receptor beta chains from a single sample sequenced in a study of OX40 agonist ivuxolimab in advanced cancers. Here immunoSEQ multiplex PCR was the method, and the copy in TCRdb shows in-frame clones only, minus some. The table lists 60,000 to 65,000 clones, 80% to 95% of them singletons. Here the sequenced sample was CD4+ or CD8+ T cells sorted from blood, taken in a trial of the OX40 agonist ivuxolimab. The source is an adult with an advanced solid tumor such as melanoma, head and neck, liver or kidney cancer.

V usage is TRBV6-5 and J usage is TRBJ2-7; TRBD2 matches at 10 bases. V gave up 5 bases and J gave up 6 bases; unmatched junction bases: 10. CDR3 length: 15 amino acids. The germline V gene has CDR1 MNHEY and CDR2 SVGAGI. DNA of the CDR3: TGTGCCAGCAGTAGGAGCGGGAGGGGAGAGGGCGAGCAGTACTTC. Its protein is CASSRSGRGEGEQYF.

This sequence joins TRBV25-1 and TRBJ2-2; tentative D call: TRBD1 (5 bases). The CDR3 runs to 14 residues. V lost 3 bases and J lost 2, with 7 bases in between. CDR1 and CDR2 from the germline V gene are MGHDK and SYGVNS. As DNA, the CDR3 is TGTGCCAGCAGTGACAGGGCCAACACCGGGGAGCTGTTTTTT. Its translation is CASSDRANTGELFF. Complete variable domain (other parts from reference TRBV25-1 and TRBJ2-2): EADIYQTPRYLVIGTGKKITLECSQTMGHDKMYWYQQDPGMELHLIHYSYGVNSTEKGDLSSESTVSRIRTEHFPLTLESARPSHTSQYLCASSDRANTGELFFGEGSRLTVL.